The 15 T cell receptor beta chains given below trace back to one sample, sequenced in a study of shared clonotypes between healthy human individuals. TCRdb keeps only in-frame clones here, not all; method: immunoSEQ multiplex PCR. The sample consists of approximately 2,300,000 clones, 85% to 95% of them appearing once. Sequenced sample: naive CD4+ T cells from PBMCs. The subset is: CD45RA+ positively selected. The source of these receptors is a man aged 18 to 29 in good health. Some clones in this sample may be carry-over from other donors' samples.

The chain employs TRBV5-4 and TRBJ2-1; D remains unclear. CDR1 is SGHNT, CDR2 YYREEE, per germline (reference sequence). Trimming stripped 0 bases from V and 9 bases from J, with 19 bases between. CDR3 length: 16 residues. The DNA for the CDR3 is TGTGCCAGCAGCTTGGGGTCCTCCATAGGTTTAGGTGAGCAGTTCTTC. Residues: CASSLGSSIGLGEQFF.

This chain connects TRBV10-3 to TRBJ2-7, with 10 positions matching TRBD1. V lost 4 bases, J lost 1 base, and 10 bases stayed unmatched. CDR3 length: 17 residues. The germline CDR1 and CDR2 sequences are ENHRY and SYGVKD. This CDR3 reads CAISAGVRDRGSYEQYF. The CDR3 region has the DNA TGTGCCATCAGTGCAGGTGTCCGGGACAGGGGATCCTACGAGCAGTACTTC.

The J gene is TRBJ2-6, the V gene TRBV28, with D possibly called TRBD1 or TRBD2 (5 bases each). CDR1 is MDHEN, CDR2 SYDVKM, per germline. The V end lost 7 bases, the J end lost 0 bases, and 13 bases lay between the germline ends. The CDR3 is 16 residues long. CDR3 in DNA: TGTGCCAGCATAAGGGGTGGGAGCTCTGGGGCCAACGTCCTGACTTTC. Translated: CASIRGGSSGANVLTF. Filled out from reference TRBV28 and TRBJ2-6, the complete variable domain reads DVKVTQSSRYLVKRTGEKVFLECVQDMDHENMFWYRQDPGLGLRLIYFSYDVKMKEKGDIPEGYSVSREKKERFSLILESASTNQTSMYLCASIRGGSSGANVLTFGAGSRLTVL.

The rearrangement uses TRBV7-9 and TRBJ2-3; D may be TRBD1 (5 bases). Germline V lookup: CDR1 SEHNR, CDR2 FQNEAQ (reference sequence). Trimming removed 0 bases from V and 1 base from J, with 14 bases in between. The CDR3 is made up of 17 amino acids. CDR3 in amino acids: CASSLAPTTARTDTQYF. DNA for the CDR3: TGTGCCAGCAGCTTAGCCCCTACGACAGCTCGCACAGATACGCAGTATTTT.

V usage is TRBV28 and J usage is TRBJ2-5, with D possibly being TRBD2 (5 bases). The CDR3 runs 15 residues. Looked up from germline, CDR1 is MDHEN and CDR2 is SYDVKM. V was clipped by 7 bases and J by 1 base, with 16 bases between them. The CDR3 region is CASTTTWTAQETQYF. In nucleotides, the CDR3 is TGTGCCAGCACTACCACCTGGACTGCCCAAGAGACCCAGTACTTC. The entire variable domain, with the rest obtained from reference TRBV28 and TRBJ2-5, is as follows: DVKVTQSSRYLVKRTGEKVFLECVQDMDHENMFWYRQDPGLGLRLIYFSYDVKMKEKGDIPEGYSVSREKKERFSLILESASTNQTSMYLCASTTTWTAQETQYFGPGTRLLVL.

The CDR3 loop is CASLTEAFF. DNA of the CDR3: TGTGCCAGCTTGACTGAAGCTTTCTTT. The V and J genes are TRBV9 and TRBJ1-1; D call uncertain. The CDR3 spans 9 residues. Germline V gene lookup returns CDR1 SGDLS and CDR2 YYNGEE. The germline V and J ends were trimmed by 7 bases and 5 bases, with 3 bases remaining between them.

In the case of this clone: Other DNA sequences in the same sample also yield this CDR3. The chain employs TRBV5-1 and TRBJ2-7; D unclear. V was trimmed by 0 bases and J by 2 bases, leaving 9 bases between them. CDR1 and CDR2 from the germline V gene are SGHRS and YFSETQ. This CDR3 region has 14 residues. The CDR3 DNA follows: TGCGCCAGCAGCTTGGGTGACACCACCTACGAGCAGTACTTC. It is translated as CASSLGDTTYEQYF.

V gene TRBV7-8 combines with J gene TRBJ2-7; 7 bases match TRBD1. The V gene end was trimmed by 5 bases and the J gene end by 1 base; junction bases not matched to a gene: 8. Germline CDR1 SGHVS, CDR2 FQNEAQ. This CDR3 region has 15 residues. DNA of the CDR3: TGTGCCAGCAGCCCCAGACAGGGTCAGTCCTACGAGCAGTACTTC. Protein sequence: CASSPRQGQSYEQYF.

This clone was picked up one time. The CDR3 sequence: CASSLGREGLSEQYF. The CDR3 bases are TGTGCCAGCAGCTTGGGGCGGGAGGGCCTAAGCGAGCAGTACTTC. The chain combines TRBV5-4 with TRBJ2-7; 9 bases are shared with TRBD2. Per the germline V gene, CDR1 is SGHNT and CDR2 is YYREEE (reference sequence). V was clipped by 0 bases and J by 6 bases; unmatched bases: 7. CDR3 size: 15 residues.

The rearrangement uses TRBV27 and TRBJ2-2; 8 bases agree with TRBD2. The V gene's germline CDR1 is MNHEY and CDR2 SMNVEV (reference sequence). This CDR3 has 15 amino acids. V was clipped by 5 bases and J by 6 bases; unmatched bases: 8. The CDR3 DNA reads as TGTGCCAGCAGTCCGGGACTAGTCTTGGCCGGGGAGCTGTTTTTT. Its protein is CASSPGLVLAGELFF.

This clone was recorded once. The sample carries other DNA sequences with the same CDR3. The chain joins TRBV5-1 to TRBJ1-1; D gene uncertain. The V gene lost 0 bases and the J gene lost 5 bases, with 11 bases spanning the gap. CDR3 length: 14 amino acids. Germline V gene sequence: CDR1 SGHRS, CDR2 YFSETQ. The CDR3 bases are TGCGCCAGCAGCTTGGGGGGTCCGGGGACTGAAGCTTTCTTT. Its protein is CASSLGGPGTEAFF.

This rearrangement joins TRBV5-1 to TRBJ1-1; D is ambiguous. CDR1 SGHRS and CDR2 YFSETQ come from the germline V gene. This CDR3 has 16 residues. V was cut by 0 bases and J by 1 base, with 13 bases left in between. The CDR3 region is CASSLVGTAENTEAFF. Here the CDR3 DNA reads TGCGCCAGCAGCTTGGTAGGAACAGCCGAGAACACTGAAGCTTTCTTT.

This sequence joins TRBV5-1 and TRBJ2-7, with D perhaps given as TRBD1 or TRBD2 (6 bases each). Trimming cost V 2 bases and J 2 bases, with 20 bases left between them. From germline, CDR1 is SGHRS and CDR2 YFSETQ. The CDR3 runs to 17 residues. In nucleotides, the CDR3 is TGCGCCAGCAGCTTTAGGGTCGAAGGGGGGACCACCTACGAGCAGTACTTC. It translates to CASSFRVEGGTTYEQYF.

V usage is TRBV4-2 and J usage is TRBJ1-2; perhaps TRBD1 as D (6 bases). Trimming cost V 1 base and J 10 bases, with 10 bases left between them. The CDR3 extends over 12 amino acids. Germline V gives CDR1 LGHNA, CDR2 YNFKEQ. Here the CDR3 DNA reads TGTGCCAGCAGCCAAGTATGGACAGACTACACCTTC. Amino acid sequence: CASSQVWTDYTF.

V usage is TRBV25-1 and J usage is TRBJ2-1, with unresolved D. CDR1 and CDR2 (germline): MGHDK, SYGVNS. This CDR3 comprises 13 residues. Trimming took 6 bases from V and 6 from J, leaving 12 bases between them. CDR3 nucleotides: TGTGCCAGCAGAGCTCGACCAGCCAATGAGCAGTTCTTC. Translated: CASRARPANEQFF.